This entry lists 32 T cell receptor beta chains sequenced from one sample in a study of blood T cell repertoires in COVID-19. Clones were read by immunoSEQ multiplex PCR, and TCRdb kept only the in-frame ones, dropping some. The sample lists roughly 100,000 clones; 81% were seen once. The sample comprised peripheral blood. These receptors all come from a man older than 75 with acute or convalescent COVID-19.

This chain joins TRBV28 and TRBJ1-1; TRBD1 matches at 7 bases. The CDR3 contains 15 residues. The trim removed 7 bases at V and 3 bases at J, leaving 11 bases unmatched. Germline V gene data show CDR1 as MDHEN and CDR2 as SYDVKM. The CDR3 coding sequence is TGTGCCAGCACCCCAGGAGACAGGGCCGACACTGAAGCTTTCTTT. It encodes CASTPGDRADTEAFF.

The genes are TRBV6-5 and TRBJ1-1; D is ambiguous. The V and J ends lost 0 bases and 5 bases respectively, with 7 bases between them. Per the germline V gene, CDR1 is MNHEY and CDR2 is SVGAGI. CDR3 size: 13 residues. CDR3 in amino acids: CASSYSGRTEAFF. DNA of the CDR3: TGTGCCAGCAGTTACTCCGGGAGGACTGAAGCTTTCTTT.

The chain couples TRBV27 to TRBJ2-7, with D possibly matching TRBD1 (6 bases). Trimming left V 5 bases short and J 0 bases short, with 17 bases between. CDR3 length equals 16 residues. Germline V CDR1 and CDR2: MNHEY, SMNVEV (reference sequence). The CDR3 DNA follows: TGTGCCAGCAGTCCAAGGACAGCTTCAGTCTCCTACGAGCAGTACTTC. This translates into CASSPRTASVSYEQYF.

The chain combines TRBV6-1 with TRBJ1-1, with D possibly TRBD1 on 5 matching bases. With 4 bases removed from V and 2 bases from J, the gap between germline ends came to 17 bases. This CDR3 is built from 16 residues. From germline, CDR1 is MNHNS and CDR2 SASEGT. The DNA for the CDR3 is TGTGCCAGCAGTGGCGAAATAGGGCAGGGAAACACTGAAGCTTTCTTT. This codes for CASSGEIGQGNTEAFF.

This chain joins TRBV2 and TRBJ1-4, with 8 positions matching TRBD1. The CDR3 is 17 residues long. The trim removed 7 bases at V and 1 base at J, leaving 11 bases unmatched. Germline CDR1 reads SNHLY; CDR2 reads FYNNEI. In DNA form, the CDR3 reads TGTGCCAGCAAATGGACAGGGAATAAGTTAACTAATGAAAAACTGTTTTTT. Translation gives CASKWTGNKLTNEKLFF. The full variable domain, with the rest looked up from reference TRBV2 and TRBJ1-4, is EPEVTQTPSHQVTQMGQEVILRCVPISNHLYFYWYRQILGQKVEFLVSFYNNEISEKSEIFDDQFSVERPDGSNFTLKIRSTKLEDSAMYFCASKWTGNKLTNEKLFFGSGTQLSVL.

The chain combines TRBV28 with TRBJ1-6; D unresolved. The germline V gene has CDR1 MDHEN and CDR2 SYDVKM. V lost 7 bases and J 3 bases, leaving 7 bases between the germline ends. CDR3 length equals 13 residues. This CDR3 reads CASIPGYNSPLHF. For the CDR3, the DNA is TGTGCCAGCATCCCGGGCTATAATTCACCCCTCCACTTT. The variable domain in full, completed from reference TRBV28 and TRBJ1-6, reads DVKVTQSSRYLVKRTGEKVFLECVQDMDHENMFWYRQDPGLGLRLIYFSYDVKMKEKGDIPEGYSVSREKKERFSLILESASTNQTSMYLCASIPGYNSPLHFGNGTRLTVT.

The gene calls are TRBV30 and TRBJ1-3; D might be TRBD1 (6 bases). CDR3 length equals 15 residues. Germline lookup yields CDR1 GTSNPN and CDR2 SVGIG (reference sequence). The V end was cut by 3 bases, the J end by 0 bases, with 12 bases between. CDR3 loop: CAWSAQDSSGNTIYF. In nucleotides, the CDR3 is TGTGCCTGGAGCGCTCAGGACAGCTCTGGAAACACCATATATTTT.

The rearrangement uses TRBV9 and TRBJ2-3, with 10 nucleotides matching TRBD1. The V and J ends lost 5 bases and 4 bases, in that order; junction bases with no gene match: 7. Per the germline V gene, CDR1 is SGDLS and CDR2 is YYNGEE. The CDR3 consists of 15 residues. Here the CDR3 DNA reads TGTGCCAGCAGACCGACAGGGGGCGAGTCAGATACGCAGTATTTT. Its translation is CASRPTGGESDTQYF.

The chain joins TRBV28 to TRBJ2-3; 7 bases are a match to TRBD1. The CDR3 length is 13 residues. The ends lost 6 bases at V and 5 bases at J; junction bases unmatched: 5. Germline CDR1 and CDR2: MDHEN and SYDVKM. CDR3 in amino acids: CASRGQEEDTQYF. CDR3 coding DNA: TGTGCCAGCAGAGGACAGGAGGAAGATACGCAGTATTTT.

V is TRBV3-1 (or the pseudogene TRBV3-2) and J is TRBJ1-1; perhaps TRBD1 as D (5 bases). The CDR3 length is 12 residues. The V and J ends lost 3 bases and 7 bases respectively, with 9 bases between them. Germline V gene lookup returns CDR1 LGHDT and CDR2 YNNKEL (reference sequence). This CDR3 is CASSQRQLEAFF. For the CDR3, the DNA is TGTGCCAGCAGCCAGCGACAGCTTGAAGCTTTCTTT.

V gene TRBV28 combines with J gene TRBJ1-5, with TRBD1 matching 8 bases. Germline V CDR1 and CDR2: MDHEN, SYDVKM. The junction had 12 bases not matched to a gene; V was cut back by 6 bases and J by 5 bases. The CDR3 has 16 residues. The CDR3 region is CASRPDRTGLHQPQHF. The CDR3 DNA sequence: TGTGCCAGCAGACCCGACCGGACAGGGCTGCATCAGCCCCAGCATTTT. The entire variable domain, with the rest obtained from reference TRBV28 and TRBJ1-5, is as follows: DVKVTQSSRYLVKRTGEKVFLECVQDMDHENMFWYRQDPGLGLRLIYFSYDVKMKEKGDIPEGYSVSREKKERFSLILESASTNQTSMYLCASRPDRTGLHQPQHFGDGTRLSIL.

The CDR3 reads CASSPRGGNQPQHF. The CDR3 DNA reads as TGTGCCAGCAGTCCCCGGGGGGGGAATCAGCCCCAGCATTTT. This chain connects TRBV6-5 to TRBJ1-5; maybe TRBD1 (5 bases). This CDR3 has 14 residues. The germline V gene encodes CDR1 MNHEY and CDR2 SVGAGI. V was shortened by 5 bases and J by 4 bases, with 12 bases between the two germline ends.

The rearrangement joins TRBV18 to TRBJ1-2; possibly TRBD1 for D (6 bases). CDR3 size: 14 residues. Per germline, CDR1 KGHSH and CDR2 LQKENI. V lost 3 bases to trimming and J lost 3 bases, with 11 bases between them. The CDR3 loop reads CASSPEQGDYGYTF. Here the CDR3 DNA reads TGTGCCAGCTCACCTGAACAGGGTGACTATGGCTACACCTTC.

This chain joins TRBV5-1 and TRBJ2-7, with TRBD1 matching over 9 bases. Per the germline V gene, CDR1 is SGHRS and CDR2 is YFSETQ. This CDR3 contains 16 residues. Trimming cost V 0 bases and J 3 bases; bases outside gene matches: 7. The CDR3 loop is CASSLAMTGGDYEQYF. The CDR3, as DNA: TGCGCCAGCAGCTTGGCCATGACAGGGGGGGACTACGAGCAGTACTTC.

This sequence joins TRBV27 and TRBJ2-5; D is perhaps TRBD2 (5 bases). The CDR3 consists of 15 residues. Trimming cost V 0 bases and J 11 bases, with 19 bases left between them. CDR1 and CDR2 from the germline V gene are MNHEY and SMNVEV (reference sequence). In nucleotides, the CDR3 is TGTGCCAGCAGTTTATCCGGTCCTAGCCCATTTGCTCAGTACTTC. This encodes CASSLSGPSPFAQYF.

V is TRBV6-5 and J is TRBJ2-7; the D gene is possibly TRBD1 (6 bases). The CDR3 contains 16 residues. Germline V gene data show CDR1 as MNHEY and CDR2 as SVGAGI. V gave up 0 bases and J gave up 4 bases, with 16 bases separating them. The CDR3 here is CASSYSPVGRGYEQYF. In DNA form, the CDR3 reads TGTGCCAGCAGTTACTCTCCTGTGGGCAGGGGATACGAGCAGTACTTC.

V and J are TRBV9 and TRBJ2-5; TRBD1 might be the D (6 bases). The V gene's germline CDR1 is SGDLS and CDR2 YYNGEE. CDR3 size: 14 residues. Trimming shortened V by 2 bases and J by 5 bases, and 13 bases separated the two germline ends. CDR3 amino acids: CASSVDRGTETQYF. DNA of the CDR3: TGTGCCAGCAGCGTGGACAGAGGGACGGAGACCCAGTACTTC.

The chain uses TRBV5-1 and TRBJ1-4; 9 nucleotides agree with TRBD1. CDR3 length equals 16 residues. V shed 0 bases, J shed 2 bases, and the junction held 2 bases outside the gene matches. In germline, CDR1 is SGHRS, CDR2 YFSETQ. This CDR3 reads CASSLGQGVTNEKLFF. CDR3 nucleotide sequence: TGCGCCAGCAGCTTGGGACAGGGGGTCACTAATGAAAAACTGTTTTTT.

This chain joins TRBV5-4 and TRBJ1-5; D is perhaps TRBD1 (6 bases). Deletions cut 4 bases from V and 7 bases from J, with 12 bases between. Germline values: CDR1 SGHNT, CDR2 YYREEE (reference sequence). The CDR3 runs 13 residues. CDR3 DNA: TGTGCCAGCAGCCCCGGCCAGGGGCAGCCCCAGCATTTT. Amino acid sequence: CASSPGQGQPQHF.

The chain has TRBV20-1 and TRBJ2-3; 7 bases agree with TRBD2. The V gene's germline CDR1 is DFQATT and CDR2 SNEGSKA (reference sequence). The CDR3 runs 11 residues. CDR3 nucleotide sequence: TGCAGCGGACTAGACTCTTATACGCAGTATTTT. Translation gives CSGLDSYTQYF.

The V gene is TRBV6-5, the J gene TRBJ2-7; D may be TRBD2 (5 bases). With 8 bases removed from V and 2 bases from J, the gap between germline ends came to 16 bases. In germline, CDR1 is MNHEY, CDR2 SVGAGI. This CDR3 region has 14 residues. The CDR3 coding sequence is TGTGCCAGCTCTGCCGAGGGTCCCACCTACGAGCAGTACTTC. It yields the protein CASSAEGPTYEQYF.

CDR3 in DNA: TGTGCCAGTAGCAGACTAGCTTTCTCCTACAATGAGCAGTTCTTC. It yields the protein CASSRLAFSYNEQFF. The chain has TRBV19 and TRBJ2-1; 7 bases match TRBD2. With 6 bases clipped from V and 0 bases from J, the junction kept 5 bases outside the gene matches. Germline V gene sequence: CDR1 LNHDA, CDR2 SQIVND (reference sequence). The CDR3 extends over 15 amino acids.

This chain connects TRBV7-9 to TRBJ2-1; TRBD1 aligns across 10 bases. The CDR3 runs to 12 residues. Germline CDR1 SEHNR, CDR2 FQNEAQ (reference sequence). V shed 2 bases, J shed 15 bases, and the junction held 4 bases outside the gene matches. DNA for the CDR3: TGTGCCAGCAGCTTAAGACAGGGGGCAGTGTTCTTC. Translating it yields CASSLRQGAVFF.

In its sample, this clone was seen once. J is TRBJ2-4 and V is TRBV5-4, with 10 bases that match TRBD2. This CDR3 spans 19 amino acids. V gave up 4 bases and J gave up 0 bases; unmatched junction bases: 13. Germline assignment: CDR1 SGHNT and CDR2 YYREEE (reference sequence). CDR3: CASSGGVSGRDIAKNIQYF. The CDR3, as DNA: TGTGCCAGCAGCGGAGGTGTGAGCGGGAGGGATATAGCCAAAAACATTCAGTACTTC.

The chain is built from TRBV27 and TRBJ2-7; D is uncertain. V was cut by 5 bases and J by 2 bases, with 10 bases left in between. CDR1 MNHEY and CDR2 SMNVEV come from the germline V gene (reference sequence). The CDR3 runs to 13 residues. CDR3 region: CASSRRVPYEQYF. The CDR3 bases are TGTGCCAGCAGTCGCCGAGTGCCCTACGAGCAGTACTTC.

The genes are TRBV6-5 and TRBJ2-5; 8 nucleotides agree with TRBD1. CDR1 and CDR2 (germline): MNHEY, SVGAGI. V was clipped by 8 bases and J by 4 bases; unmatched bases: 9. The CDR3 is 14 residues long. CDR3 coding DNA: TGTGCCAGCTTCCATTCCGACAGGGGAGAGACCCAGTACTTC. It yields the protein CASFHSDRGETQYF.

Concerning this clone: Other DNA sequences within the sample encode an identical CDR3. The genes are TRBV18 and TRBJ2-2; unclear D gene. Germline CDR1 is KGHSH and CDR2 is LQKENI. V lost 1 base and J 0 bases, leaving 6 bases between the germline ends. The CDR3 runs to 15 residues. CDR3 DNA: TGTGCCAGCTCACCACGGCAAACGAACACCGGGGAGCTGTTTTTT. Protein sequence: CASSPRQTNTGELFF.

The CDR3 here is CASSSAGTYNSPLHF. In nucleotides, the CDR3 is TGTGCCAGCAGTTCCGCCGGGACCTATAATTCACCCCTCCACTTT. V gene TRBV27 combines with J gene TRBJ1-6; D remains unclear. This CDR3 is built from 15 residues. Germline V gene sequence: CDR1 MNHEY, CDR2 SMNVEV (reference sequence). Trimming took 4 bases from V and 2 from J, leaving 9 bases between them.

The V gene is TRBV7-9, the J gene TRBJ1-4; 7 positions agree with TRBD1. The junction had 7 bases not matched to a gene; V was cut back by 1 base and J by 8 bases. The germline CDR1 and CDR2 sequences are SEHNR and FQNEAQ (reference sequence). The CDR3 covers 15 residues. The CDR3 here is CASSLVRTGAEKLFF. CDR3 nucleotides: TGTGCCAGCAGCTTAGTTCGTACAGGGGCAGAAAAACTGTTTTTT.

The genes are TRBV29-1 and TRBJ2-5; tentative D call: TRBD2 (6 bases). The CDR3 has 13 amino acids. Germline V lookup: CDR1 SQVTM, CDR2 ANQGSEA. The ends were cut back, 5 bases at V and 6 bases at J, with 16 bases in the middle. Here the CDR3 reads CSVFSGTRKTQYF. The CDR3 region has the DNA TGCAGCGTTTTTTCCGGGACTCGAAAGACCCAGTACTTC.

The CDR3 loop reads CASSSPGQGGTYEQYF. The CDR3 nucleotides are TGTGCCAGCAGTTCGCCGGGACAGGGGGGGACCTACGAGCAGTACTTC. The chain combines TRBV6-5 with TRBJ2-7; 11 nucleotides match TRBD1. V shed 4 bases, J shed 2 bases, and the junction held 7 bases outside the gene matches. CDR1 is MNHEY, CDR2 SVGAGI, per germline. The CDR3 length is 16 residues.

J is TRBJ1-3 and V is TRBV4-2; D uncertain. V gave up 0 bases and J gave up 0 bases, with 18 bases separating them. The germline CDR1 and CDR2 sequences are LGHNA and YNFKEQ. This CDR3 is 19 amino acids long. The CDR3 is CASSQEPRRYLDSGNTIYF. CDR3 nucleotide sequence: TGTGCCAGCAGCCAAGAGCCCAGGCGTTATTTGGACTCTGGAAACACCATATATTTT.